This TCR beta chain was retrieved from a study of sequential checkpoint blockade in melanoma. Noted treatment: randomized to nivolumab then ipilimumab (arm A) or the reverse (arm B). TCRdb's table, derived via immunoSEQ multiplex PCR, lists solely in-frame clones and lacks some. The data show 6,500 or so clones, around 26% seen once. Sequenced here: tumor tissue (inferred from file names), sampled from a patient given nivolumab and ipilimumab in sequence. The clonotype comes from a human donor with melanoma.

In DNA, the CDR3 is TGTGCCAGCAGCTCGGGACTGTTCACAGATACGCAGTATTTT. Protein product: CASSSGLFTDTQYF. The rearrangement uses TRBV11-3 and TRBJ2-3; D is possibly TRBD2 (6 bases). This CDR3 has 14 amino acids. The ends were cut back, 4 bases at V and 2 bases at J, with 10 bases in the middle. The germline V gene has CDR1 SGHNT and CDR2 YENEEA.